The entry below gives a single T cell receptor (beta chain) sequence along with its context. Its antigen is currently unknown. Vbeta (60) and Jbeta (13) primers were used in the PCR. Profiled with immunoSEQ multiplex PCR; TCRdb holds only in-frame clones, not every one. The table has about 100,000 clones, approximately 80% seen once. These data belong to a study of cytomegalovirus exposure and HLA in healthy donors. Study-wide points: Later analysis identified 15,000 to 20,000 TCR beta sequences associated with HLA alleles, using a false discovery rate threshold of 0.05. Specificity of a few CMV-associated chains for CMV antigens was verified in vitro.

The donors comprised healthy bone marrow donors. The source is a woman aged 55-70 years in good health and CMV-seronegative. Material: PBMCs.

DNA of the CDR3: TGTGCCAGCAGCTCTAGCGTCGTTAACACCTACAATGAGCAGTTCTTC. It yields the protein CASSSSVVNTYNEQFF. The chain combines TRBV7-9 with TRBJ2-1; perhaps TRBD2 as D (6 bases). V lost 4 bases, J lost 2 bases, and 15 bases lay in between. The germline V gene encodes CDR1 SEHNR and CDR2 FQNEAQ (reference sequence). The CDR3 has 16 residues.